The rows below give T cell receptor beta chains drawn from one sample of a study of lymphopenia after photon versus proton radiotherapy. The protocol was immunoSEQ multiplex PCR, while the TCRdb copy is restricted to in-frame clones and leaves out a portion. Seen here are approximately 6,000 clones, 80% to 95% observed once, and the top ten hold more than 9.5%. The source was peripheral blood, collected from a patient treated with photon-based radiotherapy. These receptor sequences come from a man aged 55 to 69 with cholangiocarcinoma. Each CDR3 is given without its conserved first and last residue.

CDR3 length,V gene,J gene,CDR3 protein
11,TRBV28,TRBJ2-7,ASSHQTEDEQY
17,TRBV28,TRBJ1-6,ASTTQGQGFSSYNSPLH
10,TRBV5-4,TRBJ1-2,ASSLGDRGYT
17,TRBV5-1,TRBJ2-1,ASSLDPGGTSGGYNEQF
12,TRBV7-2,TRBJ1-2,ASSDRTASYGYT
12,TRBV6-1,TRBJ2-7,ASSDMQQLYEQY
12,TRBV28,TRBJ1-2,ASSKTQGSYGYT
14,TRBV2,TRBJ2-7,ASSEGFGGTVYEQY
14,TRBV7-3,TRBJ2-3,ASSLRRFRTIDTQY
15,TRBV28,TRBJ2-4,ASSLLRQGGTKNIQY
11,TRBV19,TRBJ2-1,ATSDREGNEQF
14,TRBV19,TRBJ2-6,ASSIGRVSGANVLT
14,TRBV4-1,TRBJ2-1,ASSQDEGGYYNEQF
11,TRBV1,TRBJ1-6,TSSLQMVSPLH
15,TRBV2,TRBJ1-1,ASSYAGRGSMNAEAF
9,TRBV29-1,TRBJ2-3,SGTASDTQY
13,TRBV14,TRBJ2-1,ASSPIAGGNNEQF
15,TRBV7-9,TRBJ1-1,ASSLEYMTGSDTEAF
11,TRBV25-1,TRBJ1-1,ASTEWKGTEAF
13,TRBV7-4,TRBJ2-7,ASSPSDREVDEQY
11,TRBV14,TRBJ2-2,ASSQDLTGELF
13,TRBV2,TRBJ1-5,ASSGQGMSNQPQH
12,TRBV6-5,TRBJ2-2,ASSFRRQNGELF
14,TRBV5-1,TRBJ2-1,ASSPVAARNHNEQF
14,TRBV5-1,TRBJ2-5,ASSLALAHRGETQY
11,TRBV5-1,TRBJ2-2,ASSLELAGELF
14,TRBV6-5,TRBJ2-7,ASSYARTGDDDEQY